Listed here is a single T cell receptor (beta chain). Its matching antigen is unknown. This specimen comes from a study of post-analysis software for immune sequencing data. Study results and caveats: Under the F measure, samples that were prepared in one batch clustered strongly together. Normalized Chao1 diversity in multiple sclerosis patients fell significantly below that of controls.

Included in the TCR beta cDNA libraries were unique molecular identifiers. Starting from roughly 1.1 to 9.2 million T cells, the study yielded roughly 0.5 million cDNA molecules. Each CDR3 protein gets one entry after TCRdb re-called the PCR reads with MiXCR. The data show about 460,000 distinct CDR3 sequences, 40% to 55% seen once. The receptor was isolated from a girl aged 5 to 17 with multiple sclerosis. The source material was blood.

The CDR3 is CASSLSQGISYEQYF. CDR3 DNA sequence: TGCGCCAGCAGCTTGTCCCAGGGAATTTCCTACGAGCAGTACTTC. The chain carries TRBV5-1 and TRBJ2-7; TRBD1 might be the D (5 bases). Trimming cost V 1 base and J 1 base, with 12 bases left between them. From germline, CDR1 is SGHRS and CDR2 YFSETQ. The CDR3 spans 15 residues.